The rows below give T cell receptor beta chains drawn from one sample of a study of shared clonotypes between healthy human individuals. This table comes from immunoSEQ multiplex PCR, and its TCRdb copy is limited to in-frame clones, with some not included. The sample yields nearly 750,000 clones, over 60% seen once. Sequencing was performed on memory CD4+ T cells sorted from blood. These receptors all come from a woman younger than 45 in good health. Both conserved end residues are part of each CDR3. The order of the fields is clone size, D gene, V gene, J gene, CDR3 DNA, CDR3 protein. D genes are given only for firm matches. For some rows the clone size is stated as once, few or many, or as a class when expanded; others skip it.

clone size: -; D gene: -; V gene: TRBV6-5; J gene: TRBJ1-2; CDR3 DNA: TGTGCCAGCAGTAGGAACACGGACGCTAACTATGGCTACACCTTC; CDR3 protein: CASSRNTDANYGYTF
clone size: -; D gene: -; V gene: TRBV27; J gene: TRBJ2-1; CDR3 DNA: TGTGCCAGCAGTTTATCTCCCCGCCCTCACCAGAACAATGAGCAGTTCTTC; CDR3 protein: CASSLSPRPHQNNEQFF
clone size: -; D gene: -; V gene: TRBV28; J gene: TRBJ2-5; CDR3 DNA: TGTGCCAGCAGTTTATGGATTGGAGGGGGGAACCAAGAGACCCAGTACTTC; CDR3 protein: CASSLWIGGGNQETQYF
clone size: -; D gene: -; V gene: TRBV4-1; J gene: TRBJ1-4; CDR3 DNA: TGCGCCAGCAGCCAGGCGGCCGCTAGGACGGGCAATGAAAAACTGTTTTTT; CDR3 protein: CASSQAAARTGNEKLFF
clone size: few; D gene: -; V gene: TRBV5-1; J gene: TRBJ2-3; CDR3 DNA: TGCGCCAGCAGCTTGGAACTCGCGGCGGGCACAGATACGCAGTATTTT; CDR3 protein: CASSLELAAGTDTQYF
clone size: -; D gene: TRBD2; V gene: TRBV2; J gene: TRBJ2-5; CDR3 DNA: TGTGCCAGCAGTGAGTTAAGTCGACTAGCGCGAGAGACCCAGTACTTC; CDR3 protein: CASSELSRLARETQYF
clone size: medium-sized; D gene: -; V gene: TRBV2; J gene: TRBJ2-1; CDR3 DNA: TGTGCCAGCTGTCTCTTAGTTAGCTACAATGAGCAGTTCTTC; CDR3 protein: CASCLLVSYNEQFF
clone size: -; D gene: -; V gene: TRBV25-1; J gene: TRBJ2-5; CDR3 DNA: TGTGCCAGCGGGACACTTGGGTACCAAGAGACCCAGTACTTC; CDR3 protein: CASGTLGYQETQYF
clone size: -; D gene: -; V gene: TRBV9; J gene: TRBJ2-3; CDR3 DNA: TGTGCCAGCAGCGTAGATGGTGCGCAGTATTTT; CDR3 protein: CASSVDGAQYF
clone size: -; D gene: -; V gene: TRBV28; J gene: TRBJ2-5; CDR3 DNA: TGTGCCAGCAGTTCGCCAACCGCCTGGAGCAAGACCCAGTACTTC; CDR3 protein: CASSSPTAWSKTQYF
clone size: -; D gene: -; V gene: TRBV28; J gene: TRBJ2-7; CDR3 DNA: TGTGCCAGCAGTTCCCCCGGCGCGAGCGACGAGCAGTACTTC; CDR3 protein: CASSSPGASDEQYF
clone size: -; D gene: TRBD1; V gene: TRBV6-1; J gene: TRBJ2-2; CDR3 DNA: TGTGCCAGCCTCCGGACAGGGAACACCGGGGAGCTGTTTTTT; CDR3 protein: CASLRTGNTGELFF
clone size: -; D gene: -; V gene: TRBV27; J gene: TRBJ2-2; CDR3 DNA: TGTGCCAGTTGGGACCTCTTGAACGGGGAGCTGTTTTTT; CDR3 protein: CASWDLLNGELFF
clone size: -; D gene: -; V gene: TRBV10-1; J gene: TRBJ2-5; CDR3 DNA: TGCGCCAGCAGTGAGTCTGTCCTTGGACTGGGGGAGACCCAGTACTTC; CDR3 protein: CASSESVLGLGETQYF
clone size: -; D gene: TRBD2; V gene: TRBV5-4; J gene: TRBJ2-7; CDR3 DNA: TGTGCCAGCAGCTTGGATCCTAGCGGGTACTACGAGCAGTACTTC; CDR3 protein: CASSLDPSGYYEQYF
clone size: -; D gene: -; V gene: TRBV7-3; J gene: TRBJ2-5; CDR3 DNA: TGTGCCAGCAGCAGGGCAGGGTTCGGGGAGACCCAGTACTTC; CDR3 protein: CASSRAGFGETQYF
clone size: few; D gene: -; V gene: TRBV9; J gene: TRBJ1-5; CDR3 DNA: TGTGCCAGCAGCGTAAGTCCCGTAGGGGAACAGCCCCAGCATTTT; CDR3 protein: CASSVSPVGEQPQHF